This TCR beta chain was sequenced in a study of tumor-infiltrating lymphocytes in primary liver carcinoma. The wider study: Productive TCRbeta reads per sample were roughly 3.5 to 8 million, not differing by tissue.

Extraction of RNA together with DNA used about 17-31 mg of unsorted bulk tissue. The study sampled five separate regions from each tumor. Study-wide findings and caveats: Researchers report that only about 7-25% of top clones turned up in all five tumor regions.

Points on this clonotype: Its antigen is not identified. The germline gene is not matched at one end of the junction; a read error may be the cause.

TCR beta cDNA was reverse-transcribed from 500 to 550 ng of total RNA. The reaction used a constant-region primer and ProtoScript II reverse transcriptase. A slightly modified ARM-PCR protocol with three nested multiplex PCR rounds produced these TCR beta libraries. With TRBV1-TRBV30 forward primers and a C-beta reverse primer, the first two PCR rounds were run for nine to eleven cycles each. TCRdb reanalysed the multiplex PCR reads using MiXCR and keeps one entry per CDR3 protein. The sample shows roughly 100,000 distinct CDR3 sequences, about 62% of them seen only once. This CDR3 region has 15 residues. The germline gives CDR1 SGHAT, CDR2 FQNNGV.

The sequence was collected from a woman aged 55-69 years with primary liver carcinoma and hepatitis B virus infection. The specimen was liver tumor tissue from sampling region 2. As to subset: tumor region T2, inferior pole. The V gene is TRBV11-2, the J gene TRBJ2-1, with 8 positions matching TRBD2. CDR3 protein: CASSWASGFNNKQFF. In DNA, the CDR3 is TGTGCCAGTAGCTGGGCTAGCGGGTTTAACAACAAGCAGTTCTTC.